Given below is one T cell receptor (beta chain) in context. With V trimmed by 4 bases and J by 3 bases, 6 bases remained unmatched. The length of the CDR3 is 17 residues. Looked up from germline, CDR1 is SGHDN and CDR2 is FVKESK. This sample was taken from a study of blood T cell repertoires in COVID-19. About the study: The samples span acute and convalescent COVID-19 from the United States, Italy and Spain.

Original processing notes: Reference gene primer amplification gave estimated nucleated cell counts. Only in-frame clones appear in the TCRdb table, and some are missing; sequencing was by immunoSEQ multiplex PCR. V, J and clone size derive from that table, while D and trimming were established from the DNA sequence. The repertoire holds some 350,000 clones, with 75% to 90% as singletons. The TCR comes from a man in his late teens or twenties who had recovered from COVID-19. The J gene is TRBJ2-1, the V gene TRBV14; TRBD2 matches at 13 bases. The specimen sequenced was PBMCs or T cells enriched from blood (not recorded which). The CDR3, as DNA: TGTGCCAGCAGCCTTCTGACTAGCGGGAGGCACTACAATGAGCAGTTCTTC. This translates into CASSLLTSGRHYNEQFF.